This entry lists 31 T cell receptor beta chains sequenced from one sample in a study of blood T cells in healthy people across ages. The authors ran a second PCR of about 7 to 11 cycles using a sample-barcoded 5' primer and a J-beta primer mix. Via MiXCR, TCRdb re-called the 5' RACE reads, giving one row per CDR3 protein. Here the sample spans 780,000 or so distinct CDR3 sequences, more than 55% being singletons. Sequenced material: blood. The source is a middle-aged man in good health.

The chain combines TRBV14 with TRBJ1-2; D uncertain. Germline lookup yields CDR1 SGHDN and CDR2 FVKESK. The V end lost 0 bases, the J end lost 0 bases, and 11 bases lay between the germline ends. The CDR3 is 16 amino acids. The CDR3 DNA reads as TGTGCCAGCAGCCAAGATTTTTGGGTGTCTAACTATGGCTACACCTTC. Its translation: CASSQDFWVSNYGYTF.

The gene calls are TRBV27 and TRBJ2-4; D is perhaps TRBD1 or TRBD2 (6 bases each). This CDR3 has 17 amino acids. V shed 3 bases and J shed 0 bases, with 15 bases lying between them. Germline-derived CDR1 and CDR2 are MNHEY and SMNVEV (reference sequence). In DNA form, the CDR3 reads TGTGCCAGCAGTTTTTCGGGGGCGTCCTTAGCCAAAAACATTCAGTACTTC. Translating it yields CASSFSGASLAKNIQYF.

The gene calls are TRBV5-1 and TRBJ1-5; D is possibly TRBD1 (5 bases). The CDR3 contains 14 residues. V dropped 3 bases and J dropped 5 bases, with 12 bases sitting between them. Per the germline V gene, CDR1 is SGHRS and CDR2 is YFSETQ. For the CDR3, the DNA is TGCGCCAGCAGCTCGCAGGGCTTAGATCAGCCCCAGCATTTT. Residues: CASSSQGLDQPQHF.

The chain combines TRBV29-1 with TRBJ1-1; the D gene is possibly TRBD1 (5 bases). Germline-derived CDR1 and CDR2 are SQVTM and ANQGSEA. This CDR3 has 10 residues. The CDR3 reads CSAGQREAFF. The CDR3, as DNA: TGCAGTGCTGGACAACGTGAAGCTTTCTTT.

This CDR3 reads CASRLSGREETQFF. For the CDR3, the DNA is TGTGCCAGCAGATTGAGCGGGAGGGAAGAGACCCAGTTCTTC. The rearrangement links TRBV28 to TRBJ2-1, with 10 bases that match TRBD2. CDR1 and CDR2 from the germline V gene are MDHEN and SYDVKM. The V gene end was trimmed by 6 bases and the J gene end by 13 bases; junction bases not matched to a gene: 12. The CDR3 has 14 residues.

This clonotype came up once. The CDR3 carries no conserved terminal phenylalanine or tryptophan, so it likely arises from a read error. This chain links TRBV4-2 with TRBJ2-5; 8 bases line up with TRBD2. The ends lost 4 bases at V and 0 bases at J; junction bases unmatched: 7. Per the germline V gene, CDR1 is LGHNA and CDR2 is YNFKEQ. CDR3 length equals 16 residues. CDR3 DNA sequence: TGTGCCAGCAGCCCACGGAGCGGGGGTCACCAAGAGACCCAGTACTCC. Amino acid sequence: CASSPRSGGHQETQYS.

This clonotype turned up a few times. In DNA form, the CDR3 reads TGTGCCAGCTCACTACAGGGGTCAAAGCAGCACGAGCAGTACTTC. Translated: CASSLQGSKQHEQYF. V usage is TRBV18 and J usage is TRBJ2-7; 7 bases are shared with TRBD1. Germline assignment: CDR1 KGHSH and CDR2 LQKENI. V was pared by 4 bases and J by 5 bases, with 11 bases of the junction left unmatched. The CDR3 has 15 amino acids.

The chain joins TRBV20-1 to TRBJ2-2; no definite D call. Germline V gives CDR1 DFQATT, CDR2 SNEGSKA (reference sequence). Trimming removed 3 bases at V and 7 bases at J, with 21 bases between. CDR3 length: 16 amino acids. The CDR3 region is CSAREPSPPYIGELFF. The CDR3 nucleotides are TGCAGTGCTAGGGAACCGAGCCCTCCCTACATCGGGGAGCTGTTTTTT.

The chain is built from TRBV29-1 and TRBJ1-2; the D is unclear. V shed 2 bases and J shed 4 bases, with 11 bases lying between them. There are 13 residues in the CDR3. The germline CDR1 and CDR2 sequences are SQVTM and ANQGSEA. CDR3 coding DNA: TGCAGCGTTGAATGGGGAACAATCTATGGCTACACCTTC. Translation: CSVEWGTIYGYTF.

The chain recombines TRBV4-3 with TRBJ2-1; 9 bases map to TRBD1. The CDR3 loop spans 18 amino acids. CDR1 and CDR2 from the germline V gene are LGHNA and YSLEER. V lost 1 base and J lost 7; bases outside the gene matches: 14. This chain's CDR3 is CASSQAPYRDREENEQFF. The CDR3 nucleotides are TGCGCCAGCAGCCAAGCCCCTTACCGGGACAGGGAAGAGAATGAGCAGTTCTTC.

A note on this clonotype: The junction differs from germline at one of its ends, possibly a read error. J is TRBJ2-5 and V is TRBV5-1; 10 nucleotides line up with TRBD2. The CDR3 is 15 amino acids. The V gene's germline CDR1 is SGHRS and CDR2 YFSETQ. The CDR3 is CASSLAAGGYNEQYF. The CDR3 DNA follows: TGTGCCAGCAGCTTGGCAGCGGGGGGGTACAATGAGCAGTACTTC. Combining the CDR3 with reference TRBV5-1 and TRBJ2-5 gives the whole variable domain KAGVTQTPRYLIKTRGQQVTLSCSPISGHRSVSWYQQTPGQGLQFLFEYFSETQRNKGNFPGRFSGRQFSNSRSEMNVSTLELGDSALYLCASSLAAGGYNEQYFGPGTRLLVL.

J is TRBJ2-3 and V is TRBV5-1; D is unresolved. Trimming removed 0 bases at V and 4 bases at J, with 12 bases between. Germline CDR1 and CDR2: SGHRS and YFSETQ. This CDR3 spans 15 amino acids. CDR3 residues: CASSLEGSHSDTQYF. The CDR3 DNA is TGCGCCAGCAGCTTGGAGGGCAGTCACTCAGATACGCAGTATTTT.

The gene calls are TRBV28 and TRBJ1-5, with 7 nucleotides matching TRBD1. The CDR3 covers 14 residues. From germline, CDR1 is MDHEN and CDR2 SYDVKM. The trim removed 9 bases at V and 6 bases at J, leaving 11 bases unmatched. CDR3 in amino acids: CASIRQGRFQPQHF. The CDR3 DNA follows: TGTGCCAGTATTAGACAGGGCCGATTTCAGCCCCAGCATTTT. The variable domain in full, completed from reference TRBV28 and TRBJ1-5, reads DVKVTQSSRYLVKRTGEKVFLECVQDMDHENMFWYRQDPGLGLRLIYFSYDVKMKEKGDIPEGYSVSREKKERFSLILESASTNQTSMYLCASIRQGRFQPQHFGDGTRLSIL.

The count of this clonotype is one. J is TRBJ1-4 and V is TRBV3-1; tentative D call: TRBD1 (6 bases). Germline CDR1 LGHDT, CDR2 YNNKEL (reference sequence). The V end lost 0 bases, the J end lost 8 bases, and 19 bases lay between the germline ends. The length of the CDR3 is 17 residues. As DNA, the CDR3 is TGTGCCAGCAGCCAAGATCCCGTGGGGGGGCCGAGCGAAAAACTGTTTTTT. Its protein product is CASSQDPVGGPSEKLFF.

The chain joins TRBV11-2 to TRBJ2-5, with D tentatively TRBD2 (7 bases). V lost 5 bases to trimming and J lost 5 bases, with 24 bases between them. Germline CDR1 and CDR2: SGHAT and FQNNGV. There are 17 residues in the CDR3. This chain's CDR3 is CASSPPLGGRGWETQYF. The CDR3 coding sequence is TGTGCCAGCAGCCCACCCTTGGGGGGGCGCGGTTGGGAGACCCAGTACTTC.

The rearrangement joins TRBV7-2 to TRBJ2-7; the D gene could be TRBD1 or TRBD2 (5 bases each). Germline lookup yields CDR1 SGHTA and CDR2 FQGNSA. The CDR3 loop spans 13 amino acids. V lost 5 bases and J lost 6, with 14 bases in between. CDR3 sequence (DNA): TGTGCCAGCAGCGTCGGAAGAGGGGTCGAGCAGTACTTC. Amino acids: CASSVGRGVEQYF.

CDR3 DNA: TGTGCCAGCCGGGGCAGGACCAGCACAGATACGCAGTATTTT. This gives the protein CASRGRTSTDTQYF. This chain joins TRBV7-2 and TRBJ2-3; D tentatively fits TRBD1 or TRBD2 (5 bases each). The CDR3 length is 14 residues. V was cut by 8 bases and J by 0 bases, with 12 bases left in between. Germline assignment: CDR1 SGHTA and CDR2 FQGNSA.

This rearrangement joins TRBV4-3 to TRBJ2-1; D uncertain. The CDR3 is 16 amino acids. Germline CDR1 is LGHNA and CDR2 is YSLEER. Trimming cost V 0 bases and J 8 bases, with 17 bases left between them. The CDR3 DNA sequence: TGCGCCAGCAGCCAAGAAGCGAAGATGGCAACCCATGAGCAGTTCTTC. Protein sequence: CASSQEAKMATHEQFF.

The gene calls are TRBV5-1 and TRBJ2-1, with TRBD2 matching 12 bases. V dropped 4 bases and J dropped 7; count of bases not matched to a gene: 3. The CDR3 is made up of 14 amino acids. The germline V gene encodes CDR1 SGHRS and CDR2 YFSETQ. CDR3 amino acids: CASSQTSGGNEQFF. The CDR3 nucleotides are TGCGCCAGCAGCCAGACTAGCGGGGGAAATGAGCAGTTCTTC.

CDR3 in amino acids: CASSSIRVRGNEQYF. The CDR3 DNA sequence: TGTGCCAGCAGCTCTATTCGGGTTCGAGGCAATGAGCAGTACTTC. The rearrangement links TRBV11-2 to TRBJ2-7, with no clear D. The CDR3 runs 15 residues. From germline, CDR1 is SGHAT and CDR2 FQNNGV. Between the trimmed V and J ends, which lost 4 bases and 7 bases, there was a span of 20 bases.

This clonotype was counted between two and nine times. The chain is built from TRBV4-1 and TRBJ2-5; D is possibly TRBD2 (5 bases). The CDR3 spans 14 residues. With 3 bases removed from V and 11 bases from J, the gap between germline ends came to 19 bases. Germline CDR1 is MGHRA and CDR2 is YSYEKL. Here the CDR3 reads CASSHPTRTHEQYF. The CDR3 DNA follows: TGCGCCAGCAGCCACCCAACTAGGACTCATGAGCAGTACTTC.

This chain uses TRBV27 with TRBJ2-7; D is unresolved. The CDR3 has 16 amino acids. The V gene lost 7 bases and the J gene lost 0 bases, with 19 bases spanning the gap. Germline assignment: CDR1 MNHEY and CDR2 SMNVEV (reference sequence). CDR3 protein: CASKLTRAPSSYEQYF. For the CDR3, the DNA is TGTGCCAGCAAATTAACCCGGGCCCCGTCCTCCTACGAGCAGTACTTC.

This clonotype has only a few counts. The chain combines TRBV5-1 with TRBJ2-1, with 9 positions matching TRBD1. The ends lost 4 bases at V and 1 base at J; junction bases unmatched: 6. The CDR3 extends over 16 amino acids. CDR1 is SGHRS, CDR2 YFSETQ, per germline. The CDR3 spells CASSPAGTGSYNEQFF. Written as DNA, the CDR3 is TGCGCCAGCAGCCCAGCCGGGACAGGGTCCTACAATGAGCAGTTCTTC.

The chain recombines TRBV6-5 with TRBJ2-1; maybe TRBD1 (5 bases). Between the trimmed V and J ends, which lost 2 bases and 7 bases, there was a span of 9 bases. This CDR3 is 13 amino acids long. The germline V gene has CDR1 MNHEY and CDR2 SVGAGI. The CDR3 protein is CASSYGQGNEQFF. CDR3 nucleotides: TGTGCCAGCAGTTACGGACAAGGGAATGAGCAGTTCTTC.

This clonotype was recorded a few times. This chain joins TRBV6-6 and TRBJ2-5; D ambiguous. The CDR3 has 13 amino acids. Germline CDR1 MNHNY, CDR2 SVGAGI (reference sequence). The V and J ends lost 6 bases and 2 bases respectively, with 10 bases between them. CDR3: CASSRTPQETQYF. In nucleotides, the CDR3 is TGTGCCAGCAGCCGTACACCTCAAGAGACCCAGTACTTC.

This clonotype occurred a few times. This rearrangement joins TRBV5-1 to TRBJ2-5; TRBD1 matches 8 bases. J lost 5 bases, V lost 0 bases, and 9 bases had no gene match. The germline V gene has CDR1 SGHRS and CDR2 YFSETQ. This CDR3 has 16 residues. The CDR3 here is CASSLDGQGAGETQYF. The CDR3 DNA follows: TGCGCCAGCAGCTTGGATGGGCAGGGGGCAGGGGAGACCCAGTACTTC. The complete variable domain, with remaining parts taken from reference TRBV5-1 and TRBJ2-5, reads KAGVTQTPRYLIKTRGQQVTLSCSPISGHRSVSWYQQTPGQGLQFLFEYFSETQRNKGNFPGRFSGRQFSNSRSEMNVSTLELGDSALYLCASSLDGQGAGETQYFGPGTRLLVL.

CDR3: CASSSLSLSGGGNEQFF. CDR3 bases: TGTGCCAGCAGCTCCCTAAGTCTTAGCGGGGGGGGCAATGAGCAGTTCTTC. The V and J genes are TRBV7-9 and TRBJ2-1; TRBD2 agrees at 11 bases. The germline V gene encodes CDR1 SEHNR and CDR2 FQNEAQ (reference sequence). V lost 4 bases, J lost 6 bases, and 11 bases stayed unmatched. This CDR3 has 17 amino acids.

This CDR3 is CASSHRLAGGAYEQYF. In DNA, the CDR3 is TGTGCCAGCAGCCACAGACTAGCGGGAGGGGCCTACGAGCAGTACTTC. The chain links TRBV3-1 to TRBJ2-7; 14 nucleotides line up with TRBD2. The CDR3 spans 16 residues. Germline trimming cut 3 bases from V and 2 bases from J; bases unmatched to any gene: 3. CDR1 and CDR2 from the germline V gene are LGHDT and YNNKEL (reference sequence).

The rearrangement joins TRBV5-1 to TRBJ2-1, with D possibly TRBD1 on 5 matching bases. This CDR3 is 17 amino acids long. Trimming cost V 4 bases and J 0 bases, with 17 bases left between them. Germline V lookup: CDR1 SGHRS, CDR2 YFSETQ. CDR3 protein: CASSGHGVSSSYNEQFF. The CDR3 coding sequence is TGCGCCAGCAGCGGACACGGAGTTTCAAGCTCCTACAATGAGCAGTTCTTC.

V gene TRBV7-3 combines with J gene TRBJ2-3; D might be TRBD2 (6 bases). The CDR3 is 14 amino acids. Germline loops: CDR1 SGHTA, CDR2 FQGTGA. Trimming shortened V by 1 base and J by 2 bases, and 7 bases separated the two germline ends. CDR3 DNA: TGTGCCAGCAGCTTAATAGCGGCCACAGATACGCAGTATTTT. It yields the protein CASSLIAATDTQYF. The entire variable domain, with the rest obtained from reference TRBV7-3 and TRBJ2-3, is as follows: GAGVSQTPSNKVTEKGKYVELRCDPISGHTALYWYRQSLGQGPEFLIYFQGTGAADDSGLPNDRFFAVRPEGSVSTLKIQRTERGDSAVYLCASSLIAATDTQYFGPGTRLTVL.

For the CDR3, the DNA is TGCGCCAGCAGCTTGGGCGTGACAGAGAACACTGAAGCTTTCTTT. Translating gives CASSLGVTENTEAFF. The chain employs TRBV5-1 and TRBJ1-1; weak D call: TRBD1 (5 bases). Germline V gene data show CDR1 as SGHRS and CDR2 as YFSETQ. V was shortened by 0 bases and J by 1 base, with 10 bases between the two germline ends. This CDR3 is 15 amino acids long.